This T cell receptor (beta chain) was retrieved from a study of blood T cell repertoires in COVID-19. The wider study: Material from acute and convalescent COVID-19 was sourced from the United States, Italy and Spain. T cells, B-cell-depleted T cells, or PBMCs provided the cDNA or gDNA that served as material.

The V segment lost 1 base and the J segment 3 bases; nucleotides outside the gene matches: 5. The CDR3 covers 15 residues. In germline, CDR1 is SGHTA, CDR2 FQGNSA. As processed by the authors: Estimation of nucleated cell counts was performed using reference gene primer amplification. TCRdb's copy holds only in-frame clones and misses some; the assay was immunoSEQ multiplex PCR. D and trimming come from the DNA, and the V and J calls and clone size come from that table. The repertoire holds about 88,000 clones, with around 88% as singletons. This receptor was obtained from an older woman with COVID-19, enrolled during active disease. Sequenced: peripheral blood. The rearrangement links TRBV7-2 to TRBJ2-7, with 8 bases lining up with TRBD1. The DNA of the CDR3 is TGTGCCAGCAGCTTAGGGGGGGACAGGCTCTACGAGCAGTACTTC. Translated, it gives CASSLGGDRLYEQYF.